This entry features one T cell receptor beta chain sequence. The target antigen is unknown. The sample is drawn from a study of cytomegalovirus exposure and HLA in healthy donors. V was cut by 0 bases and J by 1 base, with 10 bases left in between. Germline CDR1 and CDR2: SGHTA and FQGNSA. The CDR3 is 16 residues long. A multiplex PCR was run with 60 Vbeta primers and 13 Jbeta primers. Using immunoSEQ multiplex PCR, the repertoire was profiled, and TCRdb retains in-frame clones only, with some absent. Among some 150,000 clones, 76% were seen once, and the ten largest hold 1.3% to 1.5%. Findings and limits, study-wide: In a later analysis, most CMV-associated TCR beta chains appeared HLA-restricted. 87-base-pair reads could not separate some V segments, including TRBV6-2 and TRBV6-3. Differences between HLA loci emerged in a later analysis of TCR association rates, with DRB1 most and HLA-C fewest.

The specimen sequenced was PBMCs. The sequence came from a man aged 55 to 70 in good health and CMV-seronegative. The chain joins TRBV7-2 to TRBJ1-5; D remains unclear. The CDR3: CASSLAAYPSNQPQHF. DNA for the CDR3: TGTGCCAGCAGCTTAGCTGCCTATCCGAGCAATCAGCCCCAGCATTTT.